The source of this T cell receptor (beta chain) is a study of shared clonotypes between healthy human individuals. At the deep level, the assay was run. The protocol was immunoSEQ multiplex PCR, while the TCRdb copy is restricted to in-frame clones and leaves out a portion. Found here are about 1 million clones, about 74% of them singletons; the top ten hold approximately 1.5%. The CDR3 length is 16 residues. Per the germline V gene, CDR1 is SGHAT and CDR2 is FQNNGV. Trimming at V came to 5 bases and at J to 4 bases, leaving 10 bases not matched to a gene. This TCR was sampled from a man in his late teens or twenties in good health. This rearrangement joins TRBV11-2 to TRBJ2-5; 10 bases are a match to TRBD2. The sample taken for sequencing was memory CD4+ T cells sorted from blood. Subset given: CD45RA-negative fraction. The CDR3 protein is CASSPGSGRTGETQYF. In DNA form, the CDR3 reads TGTGCCAGCAGCCCTGGTAGCGGGAGGACGGGAGAGACCCAGTACTTC.